The 5 T cell receptor beta chains listed next were all sequenced from one sample in a study of T cell responses to AZD1222 COVID-19 vaccine. The repertoire was sequenced with immunoSEQ multiplex PCR; TCRdb's copy has only in-frame clones and lacks some. The sample lists around 180,000 clones; 80% to 90% were seen once. Material: peripheral blood, obtained on day 0 of AZD1222 vaccination. These receptors were collected from an adult in good health.

Only one count was recorded for this clone. This sequence joins TRBV4-2 and TRBJ1-1; no firm D call. V lost 0 bases and J lost 5, with 13 bases in between. Germline V gene sequence: CDR1 LGHNA, CDR2 YNFKEQ. This CDR3 has 15 amino acids. In nucleotides, the CDR3 is TGTGCCAGCAGCCAAGATCATGGCGGGGTGACTGAAGCTTTCTTT. Translating gives CASSQDHGGVTEAFF.

This clone appeared a few times. The chain uses TRBV5-6 and TRBJ2-1, with D perhaps TRBD1 (6 bases). Trimming stripped 0 bases from V and 10 bases from J, with 11 bases between. CDR1 and CDR2 (germline): SGHDT, YYEEEE. This CDR3 has 13 amino acids. CDR3 bases: TGTGCCAGCAGCTTGGATGGGGGCGACGAGCAGTTCTTC. Its protein is CASSLDGGDEQFF.

This chain joins TRBV7-9 and TRBJ2-7, with D perhaps TRBD2 (6 bases). Trimming took off 2 bases at V and 6 bases at J, with 11 bases between the two ends. This CDR3 comprises 13 residues. From germline, CDR1 is SEHNR and CDR2 FQNEAQ (reference sequence). CDR3 DNA sequence: TGTGCCAGCAGCTTACAGGGAGGCTCCGAGCAGTACGTC. Translation: CASSLQGGSEQYV.

The table lists this clone with a few counts. The chain has TRBV6-4 and TRBJ2-2, with 8 positions matching TRBD2. J lost 0 bases, V lost 2 bases, and 8 bases had no gene match. This CDR3 is built from 18 residues. Germline V gene sequence: CDR1 MRHNA, CDR2 SNTAGT. This CDR3 is CASSDLWRGAPNTGELFF. The CDR3 DNA is TGTGCCAGCAGTGACCTGTGGCGGGGGGCCCCGAACACCGGGGAGCTGTTTTTT.

Here the CDR3 reads CSVEIPGFKQYF. CDR3 DNA: TGCAGCGTTGAGATCCCAGGGTTTAAGCAGTACTTC. The rearrangement uses TRBV29-1 and TRBJ2-5, with a tentative D call TRBD1 (5 bases). Per germline, CDR1 SQVTM and CDR2 ANQGSEA. The CDR3 runs 12 residues. The V end lost 3 bases, the J end lost 11 bases, and 16 bases lay between the germline ends.